The 27 T cell receptor beta chains in this list originate from one sample, sequenced in a study of TIL therapy for anti-PD-1-resistant metastatic lung cancer. The immunoSEQ assay was v3. Here immunoSEQ multiplex PCR was the method, and the copy in TCRdb shows in-frame clones only, minus some. Found here are about 59,000 clones, 70% to 75% of them singletons; the top ten hold 1.5% to 2%. Time point described: pre-treatment sample, taken before nivolumab and TIL therapy. This specimen consisted of blood, obtained at baseline. Receptors originate from a person between 25 and 79 years old with non-small cell lung cancer.

The V and J genes are TRBV18 and TRBJ1-2; 8 bases line up with TRBD1. The CDR3 consists of 14 residues. CDR1 is KGHSH and CDR2 is LQKENI in the germline V gene. The junction had 3 bases not matched to a gene; V was cut back by 2 bases and J by 4 bases. The CDR3 DNA is TGTGCCAGCTCACCAGGGGACAGGTCCTATGGCTACACCTTC. It codes for CASSPGDRSYGYTF.

The genes are TRBV7-9 and TRBJ1-3; D gene uncertain. Germline V gene sequence: CDR1 SEHNR, CDR2 FQNEAQ (reference sequence). The germline V and J ends were trimmed by 5 bases and 0 bases, with 8 bases remaining between them. The CDR3 runs 14 residues. The CDR3 reads CASSQSSSGNTIYF. CDR3 nucleotides: TGTGCCAGCAGCCAATCCAGCTCTGGAAACACCATATATTTT.

The chain carries TRBV5-1 and TRBJ2-2, with 8 bases lining up with TRBD1. Germline V gene data show CDR1 as SGHRS and CDR2 as YFSETQ. Losses at the gene ends were 6 bases for V and 5 bases for J; bases not matched to a gene: 12. The CDR3 covers 16 residues. The CDR3: CASNRGQGAGTGELFF. DNA of the CDR3: TGCGCCAGCAACCGAGGACAGGGCGCGGGGACCGGGGAGCTGTTTTTT.

The chain has TRBV5-4 and TRBJ2-1; a possible D gene is TRBD2 (5 bases). Germline CDR1 SGHNT, CDR2 YYREEE (reference sequence). Trimming left V 0 bases short and J 6 bases short, with 10 bases between. CDR3 length equals 14 residues. The CDR3 bases are TGTGCCAGCAGCTTGGAGAGGCTAGCCAATGAGCAGTTCTTC. Residues: CASSLERLANEQFF.

This clone turned up a few times. The chain carries TRBV2 and TRBJ1-1; no clear D. The germline CDR1 and CDR2 sequences are SNHLY and FYNNEI. Trimming took 3 bases from V and 4 from J, leaving 6 bases between them. This CDR3 has 12 amino acids. Here the CDR3 DNA reads TGTGCCAGCAGTGATTATAGCACTGAAGCTTTCTTT. Translation: CASSDYSTEAFF. Based on the CDR3 plus reference TRBV2 and TRBJ1-1, the full variable domain is EPEVTQTPSHQVTQMGQEVILRCVPISNHLYFYWYRQILGQKVEFLVSFYNNEISEKSEIFDDQFSVERPDGSNFTLKIRSTKLEDSAMYFCASSDYSTEAFFGQGTRLTVV.

The chain joins TRBV5-6 to TRBJ2-2; TRBD1 matches 8 bases. The CDR3 totals 15 residues. Trimming at V came to 4 bases and at J to 6 bases, leaving 8 bases not matched to a gene. Germline V gene sequence: CDR1 SGHDT, CDR2 YYEEEE. The CDR3 sequence is CASSLTDRAAGELFF. The CDR3 DNA reads as TGTGCCAGCAGCCTAACGGACAGGGCCGCCGGGGAGCTGTTTTTT.

This rearrangement joins TRBV11-2 to TRBJ2-1; 8 bases align to TRBD2. The CDR3 extends over 16 amino acids. Germline loops: CDR1 SGHAT, CDR2 FQNNGV. The V segment lost 4 bases and the J segment 6 bases; nucleotides outside the gene matches: 11. Written as DNA, the CDR3 is TGTGCCAGCAGCTACAATCGGCTAGCGGGCCGCAATGAGCAGTTCTTC. It yields the protein CASSYNRLAGRNEQFF.

The rearrangement uses TRBV11-3 and TRBJ1-4; 9 positions match TRBD1. The germline CDR1 and CDR2 sequences are SGHNT and YENEEA. Trimming took 3 bases from V and 4 from J; bases not matched to a gene: 12. The CDR3 extends over 18 amino acids. The CDR3 nucleotides are TGTGCCAGCAGCTTTAGAAGAACGGGACAGGGAATTAATGAAAAACTGTTTTTT. This codes for CASSFRRTGQGINEKLFF. The variable domain in full, completed from reference TRBV11-3 and TRBJ1-4, reads EAGVVQSPRYKIIEKKQPVAFWCNPISGHNTLYWYLQNLGQGPELLIRYENEEAVDDSQLPKDRFSAERLKGVDSTLKIQPAELGDSAVYLCASSFRRTGQGINEKLFFGSGTQLSVL.

The V gene is TRBV5-1, the J gene TRBJ2-5, with 8 bases aligning to TRBD2. Losses at the gene ends were 4 bases for V and 2 bases for J; bases not matched to a gene: 10. The CDR3 is 16 amino acids. The germline gives CDR1 SGHRS, CDR2 YFSETQ. CDR3: CASSRLPSGRQETQYF. The CDR3 DNA is TGCGCCAGCAGCCGCTTACCCAGCGGGAGACAAGAGACCCAGTACTTC.

This clone appeared a single time. This chain links TRBV5-4 with TRBJ2-2; D may be TRBD1 or TRBD2 (5 bases each). Germline V gene lookup returns CDR1 SGHNT and CDR2 YYREEE (reference sequence). V shed 0 bases and J shed 2 bases, with 11 bases lying between them. The CDR3 sequence is 16 residues long. CDR3 loop: CASSLVRGVNTGELFF. CDR3 nucleotide sequence: TGTGCCAGCAGCTTGGTTAGAGGGGTCAACACCGGGGAGCTGTTTTTT. Combining the CDR3 with reference TRBV5-4 and TRBJ2-2 gives the whole variable domain ETGVTQSPTHLIKTRGQQVTLRCSSQSGHNTVSWYQQALGQGPQFIFQYYREEENGRGNFPPRFSGLQFPNYSSELNVNALELDDSALYLCASSLVRGVNTGELFFGEGSRLTVL.

This rearrangement joins TRBV28 to TRBJ2-5; D is possibly TRBD1 (5 bases). Germline-derived CDR1 and CDR2 are MDHEN and SYDVKM. Trimming removed 5 bases at V and 4 bases at J, with 14 bases between. The CDR3 contains 14 residues. The DNA for the CDR3 is TGTGCCAGCAGTGTGGGGCCAAGTCTAGAGACCCAGTACTTC. Protein: CASSVGPSLETQYF.

The V and J genes are TRBV6-6 and TRBJ1-5; possibly TRBD1 for D (6 bases). Germline CDR1 reads MNHNY; CDR2 reads SVGAGI (reference sequence). V lost 3 bases and J lost 4, with 10 bases in between. The length of the CDR3 is 14 residues. CDR3 loop: CASSYGRGNQPQHF. The CDR3 DNA follows: TGTGCCAGCAGTTATGGCAGGGGTAATCAGCCCCAGCATTTT.

The chain is built from TRBV4-3 and TRBJ2-1; D is possibly TRBD1 (6 bases). The CDR3 is made up of 13 amino acids. The V gene's germline CDR1 is LGHNA and CDR2 YSLEER. V lost 4 bases and J lost 6, with 10 bases in between. The CDR3 region has the DNA TGCGCCAGCAGCCTCGGGACAAGCAATGAGCAGTTCTTC. Amino acid sequence: CASSLGTSNEQFF.

This clone showed up just a few times. The J gene is TRBJ1-2, the V gene TRBV5-1, with 7 bases fitting TRBD1. Germline V CDR1 and CDR2: SGHRS, YFSETQ. This CDR3 has 13 residues. Trimming at V came to 0 bases and at J to 7 bases, leaving 3 bases not matched to a gene. CDR3: CASSLVRDSGYTF. CDR3 coding DNA: TGCGCCAGCAGCTTGGTGAGGGACAGTGGCTACACCTTC.

The chain carries TRBV7-2 and TRBJ1-2; D is unclear. The CDR3 length is 13 residues. The germline V gene has CDR1 SGHTA and CDR2 FQGNSA. V was cut by 5 bases and J by 0 bases, with 7 bases left in between. CDR3 coding DNA: TGTGCCAGCAGCCCGGGTTCTAACTATGGCTACACCTTC. Its translation is CASSPGSNYGYTF.

The J gene is TRBJ2-2, the V gene TRBV4-3; 12 bases line up with TRBD2. CDR3 length equals 17 residues. J lost 6 bases, V lost 4 bases, and 9 bases had no gene match. From germline, CDR1 is LGHNA and CDR2 YSLEER. This chain's CDR3 is CASSRASGGAGAGELFF. The CDR3, as DNA: TGCGCCAGCAGCCGTGCTAGCGGGGGGGCCGGGGCCGGGGAGCTGTTTTTT.

The chain joins TRBV18 to TRBJ2-5; D gene ambiguous. V was clipped by 3 bases and J by 3 bases, with 8 bases between them. CDR1 is KGHSH and CDR2 is LQKENI in the germline V gene. CDR3 length: 13 residues. The CDR3 region has the DNA TGTGCCAGCTCACCGGATACCAAAGAGACCCAGTACTTC. The encoded protein is CASSPDTKETQYF.

The rearrangement joins TRBV5-8 to TRBJ1-2, with 7 bases that match TRBD1. CDR3 length: 15 amino acids. The V gene end was trimmed by 3 bases and the J gene end by 4 bases; junction bases not matched to a gene: 9. CDR1 is SGHTS, CDR2 YDEGEE, per germline. The CDR3 DNA is TGTGCCAGCAGCTCAACTGGACAGGCCCTCTATGGCTACACCTTC. As protein: CASSSTGQALYGYTF.

The chain links TRBV4-3 to TRBJ1-1, with D unclear. This CDR3 has 14 residues. V was trimmed by 2 bases and J by 2 bases, leaving 9 bases between them. In germline, CDR1 is LGHNA, CDR2 YSLEER. The CDR3 DNA sequence: TGCGCCAGCAGCCAAAACTTAATAAACACTGAAGCTTTCTTT. It encodes CASSQNLINTEAFF.

This clone is a singleton in its sample. The chain joins TRBV6-5 to TRBJ2-4; D is unresolved. The V gene lost 4 bases and the J gene lost 4 bases, with 8 bases spanning the gap. Germline loops: CDR1 MNHEY, CDR2 SVGAGI. This CDR3 spans 13 amino acids. The DNA for the CDR3 is TGTGCCAGCAGTTCGCGGAAGAAAAACATTCAGTACTTC. As protein: CASSSRKKNIQYF.

The V call is TRBV29-1, the J call TRBJ1-5; 7 nucleotides align to TRBD1. CDR1 SQVTM and CDR2 ANQGSEA come from the germline V gene. The CDR3 length is 13 residues. V trimming: 6 bases; J trimming: 6 bases; junction bases outside the gene matches: 8. CDR3 protein: CSVTTGQFQPQHF. CDR3 DNA: TGCAGCGTGACCACGGGACAGTTTCAGCCCCAGCATTTT.

This clone has a handful of counts. V usage is TRBV27 and J usage is TRBJ2-2, with D unresolved. The germline V and J ends were trimmed by 2 bases and 0 bases, with 4 bases remaining between them. Germline V gene data show CDR1 as MNHEY and CDR2 as SMNVEV (reference sequence). This CDR3 is built from 14 residues. CDR3 DNA: TGTGCCAGCAGTTTACAAGCGAACACCGGGGAGCTGTTTTTT. This gives the protein CASSLQANTGELFF.

This chain joins TRBV28 and TRBJ2-5, with D perhaps matching TRBD1 (6 bases). There are 13 residues in the CDR3. The V and J ends lost 7 bases and 4 bases respectively, with 13 bases between them. Germline loops: CDR1 MDHEN, CDR2 SYDVKM. The DNA for the CDR3 is TGTGCCAGCAATCTTCAGGGGCCAGAGACCCAGTACTTC. Protein product: CASNLQGPETQYF.

This clone was observed a handful of times. The V gene is TRBV7-9, the J gene TRBJ2-6, with TRBD1 identical over 12 bases. This CDR3 has 18 residues. The J segment lost 4 bases and the V segment lost 5 bases, leaving 9 bases of the junction unmatched. CDR1 and CDR2 from the germline V gene are SEHNR and FQNEAQ (reference sequence). The CDR3 sequence is CASSPPRDRGPGANVLTF. CDR3 coding DNA: TGTGCCAGCAGCCCTCCCCGGGACAGGGGGCCCGGGGCCAACGTCCTGACTTTC.

The rearrangement links TRBV6-5 to TRBJ2-7; no definite D call. Trimming removed 6 bases at V and 3 bases at J, with 9 bases between. Germline V gene data show CDR1 as MNHEY and CDR2 as SVGAGI. The CDR3 consists of 12 residues. CDR3 DNA sequence: TGTGCCAGCAGCTACGTCCTCTACGAGCAGTACTTC. Protein product: CASSYVLYEQYF.

The chain uses TRBV9 and TRBJ1-2; a weak D match, TRBD1 (6 bases). The V gene's germline CDR1 is SGDLS and CDR2 YYNGEE. CDR3 length: 14 amino acids. The V and J ends lost 3 bases and 1 base respectively, with 10 bases between them. The CDR3 coding sequence is TGTGCCAGCAGCGCCTCACAGGGTAACTATGGCTACACCTTC. Its translation: CASSASQGNYGYTF.

This clone was found once. The V call is TRBV6-5, the J call TRBJ2-3; TRBD2 matches at 11 bases. The V segment lost 6 bases and the J segment 6 bases; nucleotides outside the gene matches: 8. The CDR3 sequence is 15 residues long. The germline V gene has CDR1 MNHEY and CDR2 SVGAGI. CDR3 sequence: CASRKTSGGMDTQYF. The DNA for the CDR3 is TGTGCCAGCAGAAAAACTAGCGGGGGTATGGATACGCAGTATTTT.